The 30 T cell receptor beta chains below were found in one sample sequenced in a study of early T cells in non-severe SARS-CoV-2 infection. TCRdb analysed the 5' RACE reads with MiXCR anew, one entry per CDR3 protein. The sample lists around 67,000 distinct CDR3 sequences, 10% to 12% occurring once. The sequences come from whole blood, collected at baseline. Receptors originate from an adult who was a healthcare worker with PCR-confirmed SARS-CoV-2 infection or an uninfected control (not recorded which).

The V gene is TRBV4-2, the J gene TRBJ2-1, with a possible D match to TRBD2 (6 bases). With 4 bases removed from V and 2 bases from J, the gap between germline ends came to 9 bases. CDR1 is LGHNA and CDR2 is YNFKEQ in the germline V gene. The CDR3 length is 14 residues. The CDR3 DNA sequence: TGTGCCAGCAGCCTGGGACTGACCTACAATGAGCAGTTCTTC. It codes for CASSLGLTYNEQFF.

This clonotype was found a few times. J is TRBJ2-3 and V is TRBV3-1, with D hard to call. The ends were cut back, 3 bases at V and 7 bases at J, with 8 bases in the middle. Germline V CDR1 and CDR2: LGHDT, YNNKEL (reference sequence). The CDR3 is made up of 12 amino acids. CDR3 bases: TGTGCCAGCAGCCAGATATCGTATACGCAGTATTTT. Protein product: CASSQISYTQYF.

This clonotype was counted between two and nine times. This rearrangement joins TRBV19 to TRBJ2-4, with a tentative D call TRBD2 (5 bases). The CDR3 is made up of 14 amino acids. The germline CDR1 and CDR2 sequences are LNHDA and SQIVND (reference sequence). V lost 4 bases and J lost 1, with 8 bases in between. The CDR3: CASSRSGAKNIQYF. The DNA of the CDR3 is TGTGCCAGTAGTAGGTCGGGGGCCAAAAACATTCAGTACTTC. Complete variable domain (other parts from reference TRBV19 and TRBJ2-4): DGGITQSPKYLFRKEGQNVTLSCEQNLNHDAMYWYRQDPGQGLRLIYYSQIVNDFQKGDIAEGYSVSREKKESFPLTVTSAQKNPTAFYLCASSRSGAKNIQYFGAGTRLSVL.

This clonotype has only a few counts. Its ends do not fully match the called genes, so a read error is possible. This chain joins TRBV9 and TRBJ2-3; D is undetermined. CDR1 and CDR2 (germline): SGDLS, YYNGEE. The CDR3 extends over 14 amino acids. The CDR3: CVSSVETAADTQYF. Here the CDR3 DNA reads TGTGTCAGCAGCGTAGAAACGGCGGCGGATACGCAGTATTTT.

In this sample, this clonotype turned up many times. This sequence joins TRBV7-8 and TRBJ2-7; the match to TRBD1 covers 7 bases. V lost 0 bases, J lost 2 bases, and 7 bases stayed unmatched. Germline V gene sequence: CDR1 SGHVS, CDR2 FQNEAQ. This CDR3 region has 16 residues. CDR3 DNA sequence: TGTGCCAGCAGCTTAGCGACAGGGCCGTTCACCTACGAGCAGTACTTC. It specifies CASSLATGPFTYEQYF.

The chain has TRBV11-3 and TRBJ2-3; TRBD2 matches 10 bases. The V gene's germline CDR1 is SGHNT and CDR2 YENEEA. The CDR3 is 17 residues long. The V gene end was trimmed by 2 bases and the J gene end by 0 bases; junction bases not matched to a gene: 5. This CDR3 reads CASSLLKTSGSTDTQYF. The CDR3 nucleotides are TGTGCCAGCAGCTTATTGAAGACTAGCGGGAGCACAGATACGCAGTATTTT.

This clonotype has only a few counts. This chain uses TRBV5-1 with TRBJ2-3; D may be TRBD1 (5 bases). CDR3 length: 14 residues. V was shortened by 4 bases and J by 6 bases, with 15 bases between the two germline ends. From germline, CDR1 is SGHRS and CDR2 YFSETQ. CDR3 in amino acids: CASSSQGLWDTQYF. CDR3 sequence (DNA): TGCGCCAGCAGCAGCCAGGGCTTGTGGGATACGCAGTATTTT.

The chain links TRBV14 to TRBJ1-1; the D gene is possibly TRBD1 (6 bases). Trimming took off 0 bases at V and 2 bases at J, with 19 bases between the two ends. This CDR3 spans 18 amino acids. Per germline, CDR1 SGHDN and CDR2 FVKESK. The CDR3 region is CASSQDFGGAGFNTEAFF. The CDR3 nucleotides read TGTGCCAGCAGCCAAGATTTCGGGGGCGCCGGTTTTAACACTGAAGCTTTCTTT.

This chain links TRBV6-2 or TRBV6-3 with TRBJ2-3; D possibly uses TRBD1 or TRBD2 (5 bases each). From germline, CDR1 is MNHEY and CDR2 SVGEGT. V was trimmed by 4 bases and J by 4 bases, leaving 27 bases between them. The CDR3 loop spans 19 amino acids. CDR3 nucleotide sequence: TGTGCCAGCAGTTCAATACAATGGACAAGGCGTTTGCGGGCAGATACGCAGTATTTT. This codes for CASSSIQWTRRLRADTQYF.

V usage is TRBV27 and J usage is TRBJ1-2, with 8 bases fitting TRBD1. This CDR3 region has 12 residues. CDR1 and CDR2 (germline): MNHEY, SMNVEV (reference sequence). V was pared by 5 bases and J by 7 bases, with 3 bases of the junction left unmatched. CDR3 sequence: CASSKTGGGYTF. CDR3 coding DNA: TGTGCCAGCAGTAAAACAGGGGGTGGCTACACCTTC.

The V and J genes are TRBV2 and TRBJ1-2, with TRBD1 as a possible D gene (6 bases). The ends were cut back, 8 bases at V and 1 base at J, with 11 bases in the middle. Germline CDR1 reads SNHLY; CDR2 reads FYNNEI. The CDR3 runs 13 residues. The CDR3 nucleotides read TGTGCCAGCCAACAGGGTCGTAACTATGGCTACACCTTC. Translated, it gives CASQQGRNYGYTF. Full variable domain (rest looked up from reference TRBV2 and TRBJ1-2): EPEVTQTPSHQVTQMGQEVILRCVPISNHLYFYWYRQILGQKVEFLVSFYNNEISEKSEIFDDQFSVERPDGSNFTLKIRSTKLEDSAMYFCASQQGRNYGYTFGSGTRLTVV.

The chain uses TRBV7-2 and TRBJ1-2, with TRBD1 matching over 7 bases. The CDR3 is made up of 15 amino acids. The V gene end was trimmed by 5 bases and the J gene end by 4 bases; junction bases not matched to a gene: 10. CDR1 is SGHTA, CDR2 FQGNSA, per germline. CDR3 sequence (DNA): TGTGCCAGCAGCCCGCACCGGGACAGCATCTATGGCTACACCTTC. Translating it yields CASSPHRDSIYGYTF. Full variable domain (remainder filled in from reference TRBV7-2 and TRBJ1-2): GAGVSQSPSNKVTEKGKDVELRCDPISGHTALYWYRQSLGQGLEFLIYFQGNSAPDKSGLPSDRFSAERTGGSVSTLTIQRTQQEDSAVYLCASSPHRDSIYGYTFGSGTRLTVV.

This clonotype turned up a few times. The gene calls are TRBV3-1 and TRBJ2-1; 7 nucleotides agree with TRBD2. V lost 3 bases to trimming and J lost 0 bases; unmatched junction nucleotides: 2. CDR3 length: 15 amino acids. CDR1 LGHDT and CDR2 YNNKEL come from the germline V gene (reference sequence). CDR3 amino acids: CASSQPGGSYNEQFF. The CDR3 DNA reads TGTGCCAGCAGCCAGCCGGGGGGCTCCTACAATGAGCAGTTCTTC.

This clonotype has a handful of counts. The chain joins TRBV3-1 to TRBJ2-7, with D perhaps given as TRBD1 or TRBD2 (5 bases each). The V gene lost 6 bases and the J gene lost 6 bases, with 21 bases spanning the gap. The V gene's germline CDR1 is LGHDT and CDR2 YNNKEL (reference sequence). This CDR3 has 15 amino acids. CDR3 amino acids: CASSRSTGRASEQYF. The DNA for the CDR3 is TGTGCCAGCAGTCGCTCCACGGGACGCGCCTCCGAGCAGTACTTC.

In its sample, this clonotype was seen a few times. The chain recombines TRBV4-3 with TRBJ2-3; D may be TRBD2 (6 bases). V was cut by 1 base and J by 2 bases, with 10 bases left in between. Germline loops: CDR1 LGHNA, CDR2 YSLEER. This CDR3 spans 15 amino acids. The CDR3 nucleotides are TGCGCCAGCAGCCAAGTGGGGACTCTCACAGATACGCAGTATTTT. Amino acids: CASSQVGTLTDTQYF.

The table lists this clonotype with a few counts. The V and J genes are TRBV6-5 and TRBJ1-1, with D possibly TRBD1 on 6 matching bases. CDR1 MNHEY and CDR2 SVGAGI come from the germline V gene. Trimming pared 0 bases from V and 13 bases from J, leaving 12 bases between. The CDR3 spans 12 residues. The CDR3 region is CASSYSGAQVFF. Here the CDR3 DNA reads TGTGCCAGCAGTTACTCGGGGGCCCAGGTTTTCTTT.

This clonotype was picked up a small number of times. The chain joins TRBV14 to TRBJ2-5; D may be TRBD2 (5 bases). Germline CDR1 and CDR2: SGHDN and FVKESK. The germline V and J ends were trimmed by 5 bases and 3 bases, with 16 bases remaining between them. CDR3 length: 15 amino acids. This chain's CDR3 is CASSSTWQEEETQYF. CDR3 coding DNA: TGTGCCAGCAGCTCAACGTGGCAGGAGGAAGAGACCCAGTACTTC. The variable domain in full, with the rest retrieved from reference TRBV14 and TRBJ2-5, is EAGVTQFPSHSVIEKGQTVTLRCDPISGHDNLYWYRRVMGKEIKFLLHFVKESKQDESGMPNNRFLAERTGGTYSTLKVQPAELEDSGVYFCASSSTWQEEETQYFGPGTRLLVL.

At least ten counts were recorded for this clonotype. The DNA of the CDR3 is TGCAGTGCAACTAGGGACTACACGTACGAGCAGTACTTC. Translated, it gives CSATRDYTYEQYF. The chain is built from TRBV20-1 and TRBJ2-7; 7 positions match TRBD2. Per the germline V gene, CDR1 is DFQATT and CDR2 is SNEGSKA (reference sequence). This CDR3 spans 13 amino acids. V trimming: 6 bases; J trimming: 4 bases; junction bases outside the gene matches: 9.

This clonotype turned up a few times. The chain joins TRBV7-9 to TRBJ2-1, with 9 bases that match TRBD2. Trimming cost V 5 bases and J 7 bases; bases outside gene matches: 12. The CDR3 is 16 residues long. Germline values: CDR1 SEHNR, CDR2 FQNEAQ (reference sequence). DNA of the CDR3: TGTGCCAGCAGCCCCCCTGGCGGGGGGGCTGAAAATGAGCAGTTCTTC. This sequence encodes CASSPPGGGAENEQFF. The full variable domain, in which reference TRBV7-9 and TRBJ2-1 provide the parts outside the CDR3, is DTGVSQNPRHKITKRGQNVTFRCDPISEHNRLYWYRQTLGQGPEFLTYFQNEAQLEKSRLLSDRFSAERPKGSFSTLEIQRTEQGDSAMYLCASSPPGGGAENEQFFGPGTRLTVL.

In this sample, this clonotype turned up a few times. The CDR3 spells CASSPPQTYRGTEAFF. The CDR3 bases are TGTGCCAGCTCCCCCCCCCAAACCTATAGGGGTACTGAAGCTTTCTTT. The V gene is TRBV18, the J gene TRBJ1-1, with D perhaps TRBD1 (5 bases). V lost 6 bases and J lost 5, with 22 bases in between. There are 16 residues in the CDR3. Germline CDR1 and CDR2: KGHSH and LQKENI.

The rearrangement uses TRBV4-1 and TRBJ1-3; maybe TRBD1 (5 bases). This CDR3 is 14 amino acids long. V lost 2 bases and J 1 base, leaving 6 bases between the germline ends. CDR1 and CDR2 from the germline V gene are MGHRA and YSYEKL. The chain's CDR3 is CASSQQGSGNTIYF. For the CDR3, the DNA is TGCGCCAGCAGCCAACAGGGATCTGGAAACACCATATATTTT.

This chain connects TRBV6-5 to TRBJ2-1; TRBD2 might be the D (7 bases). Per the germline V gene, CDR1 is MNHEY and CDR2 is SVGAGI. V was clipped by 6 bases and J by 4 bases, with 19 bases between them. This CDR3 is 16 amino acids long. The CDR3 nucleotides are TGTGCCAGCAGCCCCCGACGGACAGCGGGGTACAATGAGCAGTTCTTC. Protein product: CASSPRRTAGYNEQFF.

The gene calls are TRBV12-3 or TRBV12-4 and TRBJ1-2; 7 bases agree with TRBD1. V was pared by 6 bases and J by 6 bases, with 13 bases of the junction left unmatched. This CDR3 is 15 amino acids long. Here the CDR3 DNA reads TGTGCCAGCAGAGAATTAGGACAGGAGAGACATGGCTACACCTTC. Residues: CASRELGQERHGYTF.

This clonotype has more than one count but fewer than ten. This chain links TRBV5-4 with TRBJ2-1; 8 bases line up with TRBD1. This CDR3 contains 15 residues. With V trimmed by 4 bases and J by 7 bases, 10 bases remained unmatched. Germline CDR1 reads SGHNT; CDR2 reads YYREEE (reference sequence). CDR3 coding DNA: TGTGCCAGCAGCCTAGACCAGGGGGCGCGGAATGAGCAGTTCTTC. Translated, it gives CASSLDQGARNEQFF.

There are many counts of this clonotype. The CDR3 bases are TGTGCCAGCAGTTTCTCGCAAGTCGCGGGGGATCTGTTGAACACTGAAGCTTTCTTT. Protein sequence: CASSFSQVAGDLLNTEAFF. V is TRBV12-3 or TRBV12-4 and J is TRBJ1-1; possibly TRBD1 for D (5 bases). The CDR3 has 19 amino acids. V lost 3 bases to trimming and J lost 0 bases, with 23 bases between them.

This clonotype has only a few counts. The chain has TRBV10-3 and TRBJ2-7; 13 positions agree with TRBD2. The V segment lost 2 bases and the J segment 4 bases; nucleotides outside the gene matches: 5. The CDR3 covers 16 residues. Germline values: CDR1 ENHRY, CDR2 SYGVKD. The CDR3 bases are TGTGCCATCAGTGAGACCGGGACTAGCGGGACTTACGAGCAGTACTTC. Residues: CAISETGTSGTYEQYF.

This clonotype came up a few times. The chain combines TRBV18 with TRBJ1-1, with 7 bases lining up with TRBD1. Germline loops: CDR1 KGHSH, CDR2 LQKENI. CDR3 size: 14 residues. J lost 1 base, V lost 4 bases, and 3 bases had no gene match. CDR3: CASSLPGGNTEAFF. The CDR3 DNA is TGTGCCAGCTCACTTCCAGGGGGGAACACTGAAGCTTTCTTT.

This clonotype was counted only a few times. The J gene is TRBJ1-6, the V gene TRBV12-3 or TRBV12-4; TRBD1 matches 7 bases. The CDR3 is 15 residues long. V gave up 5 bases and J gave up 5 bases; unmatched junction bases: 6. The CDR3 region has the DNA TGTGCCAGCAGTCTCCGGACAGGCGATAATTCACCCCTCCACTTT. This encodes CASSLRTGDNSPLHF.

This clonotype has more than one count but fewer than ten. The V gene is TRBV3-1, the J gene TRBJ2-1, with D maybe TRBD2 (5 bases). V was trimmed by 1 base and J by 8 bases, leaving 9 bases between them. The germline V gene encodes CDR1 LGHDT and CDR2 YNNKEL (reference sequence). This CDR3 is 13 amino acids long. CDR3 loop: CASSQGGSDEQFF. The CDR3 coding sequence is TGTGCCAGCAGCCAAGGTGGGAGCGATGAGCAGTTCTTC.

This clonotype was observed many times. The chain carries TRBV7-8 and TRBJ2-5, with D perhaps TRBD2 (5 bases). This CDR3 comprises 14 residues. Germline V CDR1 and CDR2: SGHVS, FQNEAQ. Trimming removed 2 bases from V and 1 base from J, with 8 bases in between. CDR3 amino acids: CASSLKRGQETQYF. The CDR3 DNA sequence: TGTGCCAGCAGCTTAAAACGGGGCCAAGAGACCCAGTACTTC.